The 11 T cell receptor beta chains below were found in one sample sequenced in a study of OX40 agonist ivuxolimab in advanced cancers. Sequenced by immunoSEQ multiplex PCR; TCRdb stores in-frame clones only, minus some. This table has some 78,000 clones, about 90% appearing once. The sequencing here drew on CD4+ or CD8+ T cells sorted from blood, taken in a trial of the OX40 agonist ivuxolimab. The receptors derive from an adult with an advanced solid tumor such as melanoma, head and neck, liver or kidney cancer.

The chain recombines TRBV7-9 with TRBJ2-6, with 7 nucleotides matching TRBD1. The CDR3 consists of 15 residues. With 5 bases clipped from V and 2 bases from J, the junction kept 3 bases outside the gene matches. Germline CDR1 SEHNR, CDR2 FQNEAQ (reference sequence). CDR3 in DNA: TGTGCCAGCAGCATTACAGGGGCTGGGGCCAACGTCCTGACTTTC. Translating it yields CASSITGAGANVLTF.

J is TRBJ2-2 and V is TRBV4-2, with 13 bases matching TRBD2. This CDR3 spans 15 amino acids. Germline lookup yields CDR1 LGHNA and CDR2 YNFKEQ. V lost 4 bases and J lost 7; bases outside the gene matches: 3. In nucleotides, the CDR3 is TGTGCCAGCAGCCTGCGGACTAGCGGGAGCGGGGAGCTGTTTTTT. It yields the protein CASSLRTSGSGELFF.

This clone has just one count. This chain links TRBV28 with TRBJ1-5, with D possibly TRBD1 on 5 matching bases. The CDR3 consists of 16 residues. Trimming removed 5 bases at V and 6 bases at J, with 20 bases between. CDR1 is MDHEN, CDR2 SYDVKM, per germline. CDR3 nucleotides: TGTGCCAGCAGTCCCCCGGGGGGGAGCGAGGGTCAGCCCCAGCATTTT. Translated: CASSPPGGSEGQPQHF.

The chain carries TRBV5-1 and TRBJ1-1, with a weak D call TRBD1 (5 bases). V was clipped by 4 bases and J by 1 base, with 17 bases between them. CDR1 SGHRS and CDR2 YFSETQ come from the germline V gene. The CDR3 has 16 amino acids. The CDR3 coding sequence is TGCGCCAGCAGCCCGCCCCCAGGGAGTACGAACACTGAAGCTTTCTTT. Its translation is CASSPPPGSTNTEAFF. Drawing the rest from reference TRBV5-1 and TRBJ1-1, the complete variable domain is KAGVTQTPRYLIKTRGQQVTLSCSPISGHRSVSWYQQTPGQGLQFLFEYFSETQRNKGNFPGRFSGRQFSNSRSEMNVSTLELGDSALYLCASSPPPGSTNTEAFFGQGTRLTVV.

The gene calls are TRBV5-4 and TRBJ2-7, with D possibly TRBD2 on 7 matching bases. CDR1 SGHNT and CDR2 YYREEE come from the germline V gene (reference sequence). Trimming removed 3 bases at V and 0 bases at J, with 16 bases between. This CDR3 spans 16 amino acids. The CDR3 reads CASSSGGRADSYEQYF. DNA for the CDR3: TGTGCCAGCAGCTCCGGGGGGCGGGCTGACTCCTACGAGCAGTACTTC.

This chain joins TRBV29-1 and TRBJ1-2, with D unclear. This CDR3 comprises 12 residues. CDR1 and CDR2 from the germline V gene are SQVTM and ANQGSEA. Trimming removed 1 base at V and 8 bases at J, with 11 bases between. CDR3 sequence: CSVEVETAGYTF. The CDR3 DNA reads as TGCAGCGTTGAAGTAGAAACGGCAGGCTACACCTTC.

The V call is TRBV18, the J call TRBJ1-1; 8 positions agree with TRBD1. The germline CDR1 and CDR2 sequences are KGHSH and LQKENI. The CDR3 length is 17 residues. The trim removed 2 bases at V and 4 bases at J, leaving 12 bases unmatched. CDR3: CASSPFFRQGRATEAFF. CDR3 bases: TGTGCCAGCTCACCATTCTTCAGACAGGGGCGGGCCACTGAAGCTTTCTTT.

The CDR3 is CASSSLSGQNTEAFF. As DNA, the CDR3 is TGCGCCAGCAGCTCACTATCGGGACAGAACACTGAAGCTTTCTTT. The chain joins TRBV5-1 to TRBJ1-1; D possibly corresponds to TRBD1 (6 bases). The CDR3 spans 15 residues. Germline CDR1 and CDR2: SGHRS and YFSETQ. V was shortened by 3 bases and J by 1 base, with 13 bases between the two germline ends.

This clone was seen once. The chain carries TRBV7-8 and TRBJ1-1; D perhaps matches TRBD1 (5 bases). CDR3 length: 13 amino acids. The V gene lost 0 bases and the J gene lost 7 bases, with 9 bases spanning the gap. The germline gives CDR1 SGHVS, CDR2 FQNEAQ. CDR3 in DNA: TGTGCCAGCAGCTTAGCGTTACAGGATGAAGCTTTCTTT. The encoded protein is CASSLALQDEAFF.

CDR3 sequence (DNA): TGTGCCAGCAGTTTTCAGTCAACGCAAGAGACCCAGTACTTC. Protein: CASSFQSTQETQYF. The chain couples TRBV28 to TRBJ2-5; no definite D call. CDR3 length: 14 residues. Germline CDR1 is MDHEN and CDR2 is SYDVKM. The V gene lost 3 bases and the J gene lost 2 bases, with 10 bases spanning the gap.

V gene TRBV20-1 combines with J gene TRBJ2-7; D unresolved. This CDR3 is 9 amino acids long. CDR1 DFQATT and CDR2 SNEGSKA come from the germline V gene (reference sequence). Trimming stripped 8 bases from V and 4 bases from J, with 6 bases between. The CDR3 DNA follows: TGCAGTCGGTATTACGAGCAGTACTTC. Protein sequence: CSRYYEQYF.